This T cell receptor beta chain emerged from a study of spatial heterogeneity in lung cancer. At the level of the study: Sequences of the beta chain were consistently detected in greater numbers than alpha-chain sequences.

V shed 5 bases and J shed 3 bases, with 7 bases lying between them. The CDR3 covers 13 residues. CDR1 and CDR2 from the germline V gene are SEHNR and FQNEAQ (reference sequence). Noted time point: sample taken at primary tumor resection. The authors sequenced whole RNA from tumor, nontumor lung or frozen PBMC without sorting. A total of approximately 70 untreated early-stage non-small cell lung cancer patients served as donors. This clonotype was counted only a few times. A distinct unique molecular identifier was carried by each TCR cDNA molecule. Each CDR3 protein is one row after TCRdb ran MiXCR on the 5' RACE reads. This sample has tens of thousands of distinct CDR3 sequences, with more than 6.5% found just once.

Sequenced here: PBMCs, sampled at surgery. The chain combines TRBV7-9 with TRBJ2-2, with D tentatively TRBD1 (5 bases). This receptor was identified in a female donor with early-stage non-small cell lung cancer. The CDR3 DNA reads as TGTGCCAGCAGCGTACAGGACACCGGGGAGCTGTTTTTT. As protein: CASSVQDTGELFF. Using reference TRBV7-9 and TRBJ2-2 for the parts outside the CDR3, the full variable domain is DTGVSQNPRHKITKRGQNVTFRCDPISEHNRLYWYRQTLGQGPEFLTYFQNEAQLEKSRLLSDRFSAERPKGSFSTLEIQRTEQGDSAMYLCASSVQDTGELFFGEGSRLTVL.